These T cell receptor beta chains were read from a single sample in a study of regulatory T cells in long-lasting Graves disease. One entry per CDR3 protein results from TCRdb running MiXCR on the multiplex PCR reads. The data show around 450,000 distinct CDR3 sequences, roughly 15% seen once. These sequences were also reported in another study, on T cells in Graves' hyperthyroidism and ophthalmopathy.

This material consisted of peripheral blood mononuclear cells (PBMCs), taken at new diagnosis, from a patient treated with antithyroid drugs. All receptors derive from a man between 40 and 49 years old with Graves disease. Both conserved end residues are part of each CDR3. The order of the fields is D gene, clone size, J gene, V gene, CDR3 DNA, CDR3 protein. A D gene is named only where the DNA matches it firmly. Clone size is given for some rows only: seen once, a few or many times, or a class if the clone is expanded.

>NA|few|TRBJ2-1|TRBV6-1
TGTGCCAGCAGTGAAGAACTGTACAATGAGCAGTTCTTC
CASSEELYNEQFF
>NA|many|TRBJ1-2|TRBV28
TGTGCCAGCACCGGGACATCCTATGGCTACACCTTC
CASTGTSYGYTF
>NA|few|TRBJ2-7|TRBV5-1
TGCGCCAGCGGTTACAGCGCCTACGAGCAGTACTTC
CASGYSAYEQYF
>NA|many|TRBJ2-7|TRBV7-2
TGTGCCAGCAGCTTAGCGCGGGCCAGAATTTCCTACGAGCAGTACTTC
CASSLARARISYEQYF
>NA|few|TRBJ1-3|TRBV29-1
TGCAGCGTTGATGTCGGTGGTGGGACGGAACTTGGAAACACCATATATTTT
CSVDVGGGTELGNTIYF
>NA|many|TRBJ2-3|TRBV20-1
TGCAGTGCTATCAGCGGCGACACAGATACGCAGTATTTT
CSAISGDTDTQYF
>TRBD2|many|TRBJ2-1|TRBV6-1
TGTGCCAGCAGCTTCTGGGGGGGAGACTACAATGAGCAGTTCTTC
CASSFWGGDYNEQFF
>TRBD2|NA|TRBJ2-2|TRBV20-1
TGCAGTGCTAGAGATGGGGCGGGAGTCCCCGCCGGGGAGCTGTTTTTT
CSARDGAGVPAGELFF
>NA|many|TRBJ1-2|TRBV28
TGTGCCAGCAGTGCGCGTTTGGGGGGGGCGGTTGGCTACACCTTC
CASSARLGGAVGYTF
>NA|NA|TRBJ2-3|TRBV5-1
TGCGCCAGCAGCTTGAGACCTGTGTTAGATACGCAGTATTTT
CASSLRPVLDTQYF
>NA|many|TRBJ2-1|TRBV5-1
TGCGCCAGCAGCTGGAAAACAGGGAGCTCCTACAATGAGCAGTTCTTC
CASSWKTGSSYNEQFF
>NA|many|TRBJ1-5|TRBV28
TGTGCCAGCAGTTTTCTTCAGCCCCAGCATTTT
CASSFLQPQHF
>NA|many|TRBJ2-5|TRBV28
TGTGCCACCGGCCGGGAGCTAGAGACCCAGTACTTC
CATGRELETQYF
>NA|NA|TRBJ2-7|TRBV20-1
TGCAGTGCTAGTGACACCCGAGCGGGCAGACCCTCCTACAATGAGCAGTACTTC
CSASDTRAGRPSYNEQYF
>TRBD1|NA|TRBJ2-7|TRBV30
TGTGCCTGGAGTGTAGAAGGACAGGGCTACGAGCAGTACTTC
CAWSVEGQGYEQYF
>TRBD2|many|TRBJ2-5|TRBV28
TGTGCCAGCAGTTCTAGGACTAGCGGGAGCCCAGAGACCCAGTACTTC
CASSSRTSGSPETQYF
>TRBD2|NA|TRBJ2-1|TRBV5-1
TGCGCCAGCAGCTTGAGCGGGAGTGTGCCCAATGAGCAGTTCTTC
CASSLSGSVPNEQFF
>NA|NA|TRBJ2-7|TRBV14
TGTGCCAGCAGCCAAGATCTTCGATACGAGCAGTACTTC
CASSQDLRYEQYF
>TRBD1|few|TRBJ1-1|TRBV27
TGTGCCAGCAGTTTGGGCGGGACAGTGGAAGCTTTCTTT
CASSLGGTVEAFF
>NA|many|TRBJ2-1|TRBV2
TGTGCCAGCAGTGAGAAGCGAGGCTCCTACAATGAGCAGTTCTTC
CASSEKRGSYNEQFF
>TRBD1|many|TRBJ1-1|TRBV10-3
TGTGCCATCAGTGAGTCGGCAGGGGGGGCGTACACTGAAGCTTTCTTT
CAISESAGGAYTEAFF
>NA|NA|TRBJ1-6|TRBV6-1
TGTGCCAGCGGCTTTCCGGGCCCACCCCTCCACTTT
CASGFPGPPLHF
>NA|many|TRBJ2-6|TRBV11-2
TGTGCCAGCAGCTTAGTGGGAATCTCTGGGGCCAACGTCCTGACTTTC
CASSLVGISGANVLTF
>NA|few|TRBJ2-7|TRBV19
TGTGCCAGTAGTGGGGACGGGACACGCCTCTCCTACGAGCAGTACTTC
CASSGDGTRLSYEQYF
>NA|NA|TRBJ2-7|TRBV29-1
TGCAGCGTTGAAAGGCTTGACGAGCAGTACTTC
CSVERLDEQYF
>NA|few|TRBJ1-2|TRBV3-1
TGTGCCAGCAGCCAAGATCCCTACGGGGACGGGTCTCAGGCTAACTATGGCTACACCTTC
CASSQDPYGDGSQANYGYTF
>NA|many|TRBJ2-3|TRBV6-2/TRBV6-3
TGTGCCAGCAGAGGAGCGGGTGAGGGGACAGATACGCAGTATTTT
CASRGAGEGTDTQYF
>NA|many|TRBJ1-5|TRBV30
TGTGCCTGGAGTCGACAGAGCAATCAGCCCCAGCATTTT
CAWSRQSNQPQHF
>TRBD1|NA|TRBJ2-7|TRBV12-5
TGTGCTAGAACTCCGGGACAGGGTCCCCACGAGCAGTACTTC
CARTPGQGPHEQYF
>NA|many|TRBJ2-7|TRBV2
TGTGCCAGCACCCCCCAGGGACTCCCAACCTACGAGCAGTACTTC
CASTPQGLPTYEQYF
>TRBD1|NA|TRBJ2-2|TRBV12-5
TGTGCTAGTGGTCTTGACAGGGGTACCGGGGAGCTGTTTTTT
CASGLDRGTGELFF
>TRBD2|NA|TRBJ2-5|TRBV12-3/TRBV12-4
TGTGCCAGCAGTAGCCTAGCGGGAGGGGGGACCCAGTACTTC
CASSSLAGGGTQYF
>NA|NA|TRBJ2-7|TRBV25-1
TGTGCCAGCAGCCCCTTTCAGGGGCCCCACGAGCAGTACTTC
CASSPFQGPHEQYF
>NA|few|TRBJ1-4|TRBV28
TGTGCCAGCGAAAGCGGTGGAGAAAAACTGTTTTTT
CASESGGEKLFF
>NA|many|TRBJ2-2|TRBV24-1
TGTGCCACCAGTGGAGCAGGGCGGACCGGGGAGCTGTTTTTT
CATSGAGRTGELFF
>NA|many|TRBJ2-5|TRBV12-3/TRBV12-4
TGTGCCAGCAGTTTAATATCTGGCGTGGAGACCCAGTACTTC
CASSLISGVETQYF
>NA|few|TRBJ2-7|TRBV29-1
TGCAGCGTTGCTCCAGCCCATTCGAACGAGCAGTACTTC
CSVAPAHSNEQYF
>NA|many|TRBJ2-1|TRBV27
TGTGCCAGCAGTTTAAGCTCGATAGATGAGCAGTTCTTC
CASSLSSIDEQFF
>NA|once|TRBJ2-2|TRBV7-2
TGTGCCAGCAGCTTGCTACGAGTTTCCGGGGAGCTGTTTTTT
CASSLLRVSGELFF
>NA|many|TRBJ1-1|TRBV7-9
TGTGCCAGCAGCTTAAATCCCGGGACCCGAGCTTTCTTT
CASSLNPGTRAFF
>NA|few|TRBJ2-1|TRBV20-1
TGCAGTGCTTACAGCCGCTCCTACAATGAGCAGTTCTTC
CSAYSRSYNEQFF
>TRBD1|many|TRBJ1-5|TRBV28
TGTGCCAGCATTTCAACAGGGGGATGGCAGCCCCAGCATTTT
CASISTGGWQPQHF
>NA|many|TRBJ2-2|TRBV12-3/TRBV12-4
TGTGCCAGCAGTTTAGGGATAGGGTCCGGGGAGCTGTTTTTT
CASSLGIGSGELFF
>TRBD2|few|TRBJ2-3|TRBV20-1
TGCAGTGCTGGGATGGGACTAGCGGGAGCCTTT
CSAGMGLAGAF
>TRBD1|NA|TRBJ2-7|TRBV28
TGTGCCAGCAGTTTACCCAATCACTCGGACAGGTCGAGGGAGCAGTACTTC
CASSLPNHSDRSREQYF
>TRBD1|once|TRBJ1-1|TRBV29-1
TGCAGCGTTCTCAGGGGGAAGACTGAAGCTTTCTTT
CSVLRGKTEAFF
>NA|few|TRBJ1-5|TRBV20-1
TGCAGTGCTCCCCCCGGTGCCGGAATGAATCAGCCCCAGCATTTT
CSAPPGAGMNQPQHF
>NA|NA|TRBJ2-3|TRBV4-2
TGTGCCAGCAGCCAAGCGACGGGACCTAGCACAGATACGCAGTATTTT
CASSQATGPSTDTQYF
>NA|many|TRBJ2-1|TRBV2
TGTGCCAGCAGGACCGGGACAATTAACCCCCGGGGTGAGCAGTTCTTC
CASRTGTINPRGEQFF
>NA|many|TRBJ2-7|TRBV30
TGTGCCTGGAGCTTCAATACGGGGGAGCAGTACTTC
CAWSFNTGEQYF
>NA|few|TRBJ1-6|TRBV19
TGTGCCAGTCGGGAACTTCATAATTCACCCCTCCACTTT
CASRELHNSPLHF
>NA|NA|TRBJ2-2|TRBV19
TGTGCCAGTAGTATATTGGGGGCTTCGGACACCGGGGAGCTGTTTTTT
CASSILGASDTGELFF
>TRBD2|many|TRBJ2-6|TRBV7-9
TGTGCCAGCAGCTTCAGCGGGGGCGTCTTCTCTGGGGCCAACGTCCTGACTTTC
CASSFSGGVFSGANVLTF
>NA|NA|TRBJ2-5|TRBV15
TGTGCCACCAGCAGCGGGGACGACAGCCAAGAGACCCAGTACTTC
CATSSGDDSQETQYF
>NA|many|TRBJ2-1|TRBV3-1
TGTGCCAGCAGCCAGGAGGCTAGCCGCGTGCATGAGCAGTTCTTC
CASSQEASRVHEQFF
>NA|many|TRBJ1-2|TRBV30
TGTGCCTGGACATTAGGGGGGAGCTATGGCTACACCTTC
CAWTLGGSYGYTF
>NA|few|TRBJ1-3|TRBV12-5
TGTGCTAGCAAGCCGCCGGGACTTACCTCTGGAAACACCATATATTTT
CASKPPGLTSGNTIYF